This TCR beta chain was retrieved from a study of regulatory T cells in long-lasting Graves disease. Study as a whole: Patients with persistent Graves' disease had over 5 years of antithyroid drugs and persistent TSH receptor antibodies.

Documented time point: persistent/refractory GD, antithyroid drugs over 5 years with positive TRAb. RNA from PBMCs was the source of the TCR library. Staff drew about 10 milliliters of peripheral blood into EDTA tubes. Arm-PCR with iRepertoire HTBI primers amplified the CDR3 regions for these TCR beta libraries. TCRdb re-called the multiplex PCR reads through MiXCR, storing one row per CDR3 protein. The sample includes 600,000 to 800,000 distinct CDR3 sequences, 25% to 35% of them seen just once. This CDR3 is built from 14 residues. CDR1 and CDR2 (germline): SQVTM, ANQGSEA. Losses at the gene ends were 5 bases for V and 7 bases for J; bases not matched to a gene: 10. General study points: There was favoring of TRBV28, TRBJ1-2 and TRBJ2-5 in persistent disease. Shared public clonotypes totalled approximately 3,000 in persistent patients, compared with 966 in new patients.

In the case of this clonotype: Its antigen remains unidentified.

This sequence joins TRBV29-1 and TRBJ2-5, with TRBD1 matching over 10 bases. The sequences come from peripheral blood mononuclear cells (PBMCs), collected when the disease was refractory, from a patient treated with antithyroid drugs. The sequence was obtained from a female donor with Graves disease. The CDR3 loop is CSVSPTGGPWTQYF. The CDR3 DNA reads TGCAGCGTTTCCCCGACAGGGGGCCCATGGACCCAGTACTTC.